What follows are 32 T cell receptor beta chains derived from one specimen sequenced in a study of cytomegalovirus exposure and HLA in healthy donors. The PCR made use of 60 Vbeta and 13 Jbeta primers. Produced via immunoSEQ multiplex PCR; TCRdb's table is partial and in-frame only. Of about 130,000 clones listed, approximately 62% are singletons. The specimen sequenced was PBMCs. The receptor source for this set is a human donor in good health.

The rearrangement links TRBV6-6 to TRBJ2-3; a weak D match, TRBD1 (6 bases). The CDR3 sequence is 15 residues long. CDR1 and CDR2 from the germline V gene are MNHNY and SVGAGI (reference sequence). The germline V and J ends were trimmed by 2 bases and 5 bases, with 14 bases remaining between them. CDR3 sequence: CASSYTAGAGDTQYF. The DNA of the CDR3 is TGTGCCAGCAGTTACACGGCAGGGGCCGGAGATACGCAGTATTTT.

CDR3 residues: CASRAPAGGPNTGELFF. The DNA for the CDR3 is TGCGCCAGCAGAGCCCCCGCGGGAGGGCCGAACACCGGGGAGCTGTTTTTT. The chain has TRBV5-1 and TRBJ2-2; 9 bases match TRBD2. CDR3 length equals 17 residues. Germline assignment: CDR1 SGHRS and CDR2 YFSETQ. V gave up 5 bases and J gave up 0 bases; unmatched junction bases: 8. The whole variable domain, filled in from reference TRBV5-1 and TRBJ2-2, reads KAGVTQTPRYLIKTRGQQVTLSCSPISGHRSVSWYQQTPGQGLQFLFEYFSETQRNKGNFPGRFSGRQFSNSRSEMNVSTLELGDSALYLCASRAPAGGPNTGELFFGEGSRLTVL.

For the CDR3, the DNA is TGTGCCAGCAGTTCCGGGACATATCCCGAGCAGTACTTC. Translation gives CASSSGTYPEQYF. The chain uses TRBV6-1 and TRBJ2-7; tentative D call: TRBD1 (6 bases). Trimming removed 5 bases at V and 6 bases at J, with 14 bases between. The CDR3 totals 13 residues. The V gene's germline CDR1 is MNHNS and CDR2 SASEGT.

This clone has a single count. The rearrangement links TRBV4-1 to TRBJ1-2; D call uncertain. CDR3 length equals 13 residues. V lost 0 bases and J 3 bases, leaving 5 bases between the germline ends. Looked up from germline, CDR1 is MGHRA and CDR2 is YSYEKL. For the CDR3, the DNA is TGCGCCAGCAGCCAAGATTCGGACTATGGCTACACCTTC. It yields the protein CASSQDSDYGYTF.

The V gene is TRBV19, the J gene TRBJ2-7; TRBD1 matches 9 bases. The CDR3 length is 15 residues. V dropped 5 bases and J dropped 7; count of bases not matched to a gene: 12. The germline V gene encodes CDR1 LNHDA and CDR2 SQIVND (reference sequence). In nucleotides, the CDR3 is TGTGCCAGTAGTGCCGGGACAGGGAATGTAAAAGAGCAGTACTTC. Its protein is CASSAGTGNVKEQYF.

In DNA form, the CDR3 reads TGTGCCAGCAGTTTACAGGGGCAGGGGGACGACGAGCAGTACTTC. Its protein is CASSLQGQGDDEQYF. The chain carries TRBV28 and TRBJ2-7; 7 bases align to TRBD1. The germline gives CDR1 MDHEN, CDR2 SYDVKM. V shed 2 bases, J shed 5 bases, and the junction held 9 bases outside the gene matches. The length of the CDR3 is 15 residues. Full variable domain (rest looked up from reference TRBV28 and TRBJ2-7): DVKVTQSSRYLVKRTGEKVFLECVQDMDHENMFWYRQDPGLGLRLIYFSYDVKMKEKGDIPEGYSVSREKKERFSLILESASTNQTSMYLCASSLQGQGDDEQYFGPGTRLTVT.

This clone has only one observation. The chain is built from TRBV5-1 and TRBJ1-1; D possibly corresponds to TRBD1 (6 bases). Per the germline V gene, CDR1 is SGHRS and CDR2 is YFSETQ. This CDR3 is built from 14 residues. V was shortened by 3 bases and J by 4 bases, with 13 bases between the two germline ends. This CDR3 reads CASSYDRGSTEAFF. The CDR3 DNA reads as TGCGCCAGCAGCTACGATAGGGGGAGCACTGAAGCTTTCTTT.

The chain uses TRBV6-1 and TRBJ2-5; no clear D. The CDR3 covers 14 residues. Trimming took 6 bases from V and 2 from J, leaving 13 bases between them. The germline V gene encodes CDR1 MNHNS and CDR2 SASEGT. The CDR3 DNA sequence: TGTGCCAGCAGAGATCTACTAACGCAAGAGACCCAGTACTTC. Translated: CASRDLLTQETQYF.

The gene calls are TRBV5-6 and TRBJ2-3; 10 nucleotides match TRBD2. The CDR3 is made up of 14 amino acids. The V and J ends lost 2 bases and 7 bases, in that order; junction bases with no gene match: 4. The germline V gene has CDR1 SGHDT and CDR2 YYEEEE. CDR3 DNA sequence: TGTGCCAGCAGCTTCCGGACTAGCGGCTATACGCAGTATTTT. It yields the protein CASSFRTSGYTQYF.

This chain joins TRBV28 and TRBJ1-1; the match to TRBD1 covers 9 bases. This CDR3 region has 17 residues. The V segment lost 6 bases and the J segment 3 bases; nucleotides outside the gene matches: 14. Germline V gene sequence: CDR1 MDHEN, CDR2 SYDVKM. The CDR3 protein is CASSPTRRTGVDTEAFF. CDR3 DNA: TGTGCCAGCAGCCCAACAAGACGGACAGGGGTCGACACTGAAGCTTTCTTT.

A remark on this clone: The junction and the germline gene differ at one end; a read error may be behind it. The chain couples TRBV7-2 to TRBJ2-3; a weak D match, TRBD1 (5 bases). Germline CDR1 and CDR2: SGHTA and FQGNSA. This CDR3 is 14 amino acids long. CDR3: CASSQQASTDAQYF. The CDR3 DNA reads TGTGCCAGCAGCCAACAGGCCTCGACAGATGCGCAGTATTTT. Filled out from reference TRBV7-2 and TRBJ2-3, the complete variable domain reads GAGVSQSPSNKVTEKGKDVELRCDPISGHTALYWYRQSLGQGLEFLIYFQGNSAPDKSGLPSDRFSAERTGGSVSTLTIQRTQQEDSAVYLCASSQQASTDAQYFGPGTRLTVL.

The chain links TRBV27 to TRBJ2-1; D not resolved. V lost 3 bases and J lost 2, with 8 bases in between. The CDR3 runs to 14 residues. CDR1 and CDR2 (germline): MNHEY, SMNVEV (reference sequence). The CDR3 is CASSLSETYNEQFF. CDR3 nucleotide sequence: TGTGCCAGCAGTTTGAGCGAGACCTACAATGAGCAGTTCTTC.

The chain couples TRBV6-1 to TRBJ1-4; 7 bases align to TRBD1. Germline CDR1 is MNHNS and CDR2 is SASEGT. J lost 12 bases, V lost 6 bases, and 10 bases had no gene match. This CDR3 spans 13 amino acids. The CDR3 DNA sequence: TGTGCCAGCAGACCACAGGGGCTTGAGGAACTGTTTTTT. Protein: CASRPQGLEELFF.

This clone was seen more than once but under ten times. In nucleotides, the CDR3 is TGTGCCAGCAGCTGGGCCACAGGGAAGGCCTACAATGAGCAGTTCTTC. Its translation: CASSWATGKAYNEQFF. The chain uses TRBV5-4 and TRBJ2-1; TRBD1 is a possible D gene (6 bases). Germline-derived CDR1 and CDR2 are SGHNT and YYREEE (reference sequence). The CDR3 is 16 residues long. Trimming took 3 bases from V and 2 from J, leaving 15 bases between them.

The V and J genes are TRBV2 and TRBJ2-7; 8 bases are a match to TRBD1. CDR1 and CDR2 from the germline V gene are SNHLY and FYNNEI. The J segment lost 5 bases and the V segment lost 7 bases, leaving 7 bases of the junction unmatched. This CDR3 comprises 13 residues. The CDR3 sequence: CASTQDRDDEQYF. The CDR3 coding sequence is TGTGCCAGCACTCAGGACAGGGACGACGAGCAGTACTTC.

The V and J genes are TRBV28 and TRBJ1-1; D not resolved. Per the germline V gene, CDR1 is MDHEN and CDR2 is SYDVKM. Trimming left V 3 bases short and J 3 bases short, with 2 bases between. This CDR3 region has 11 residues. In DNA, the CDR3 is TGTGCCAGCAGTTTCTACACTGAAGCTTTCTTT. Residues: CASSFYTEAFF.

This clone has just a few counts. The chain has TRBV7-9 and TRBJ2-5, with TRBD2 matching 9 bases. The end of the DNA is better explained by TRBJ2-7, so the J call may be wrong. The CDR3 is made up of 17 amino acids. Germline V CDR1 and CDR2: SEHNR, FQNEAQ (reference sequence). The CDR3 bases are TGTGCCAGCAGCCCCAGCCCTAGCGGGGTTAGCTCCTACGAGCAGTACTTC. Protein: CASSPSPSGVSSYEQYF.

The chain couples TRBV29-1 to TRBJ2-3; 9 bases are shared with TRBD1. The CDR3 sequence is 16 residues long. Germline-derived CDR1 and CDR2 are SQVTM and ANQGSEA. Trimming at V came to 4 bases and at J to 2 bases, leaving 10 bases not matched to a gene. In nucleotides, the CDR3 is TGCAGCGTTGGGTCCTCGACAGGGGGAAACACAGATACGCAGTATTTT. This translates into CSVGSSTGGNTDTQYF.

The chain combines TRBV27 with TRBJ2-6; D may be TRBD2 (6 bases). With 6 bases removed from V and 2 bases from J, the gap between germline ends came to 23 bases. Germline CDR1 MNHEY, CDR2 SMNVEV (reference sequence). The CDR3 is 19 amino acids. As DNA, the CDR3 is TGTGCCAGCAGCCCCTTGGGCAGGGAGGTCGTCGCTGGGGCCAACGTCCTGACTTTC. Protein: CASSPLGREVVAGANVLTF.

The chain employs TRBV11-3 and TRBJ2-7; 7 nucleotides match TRBD1. Trimming at V came to 1 base and at J to 2 bases, leaving 8 bases not matched to a gene. The CDR3 length is 16 residues. Germline CDR1 reads SGHNT; CDR2 reads YENEEA. In DNA form, the CDR3 reads TGTGCCAGCAGCTTAGGCTATTCCGGGACAGCCTACGAGCAGTACTTC. This encodes CASSLGYSGTAYEQYF.

This rearrangement joins TRBV6-5 to TRBJ2-2; 7 bases align to TRBD2. The CDR3 runs 16 residues. Germline V CDR1 and CDR2: MNHEY, SVGAGI. Losses at the gene ends were 2 bases for V and 5 bases for J; bases not matched to a gene: 8. CDR3 in amino acids: CASSYPGGQETGELFF. The CDR3 region has the DNA TGTGCCAGCAGTTACCCGGGGGGTCAGGAGACCGGGGAGCTGTTTTTT.

The sample holds a few counts of this clone. The gene calls are TRBV28 and TRBJ2-7, with TRBD2 matching 8 bases. CDR1 and CDR2 (germline): MDHEN, SYDVKM. This CDR3 has 13 residues. V gave up 7 bases and J gave up 5 bases; unmatched junction bases: 7. In DNA, the CDR3 is TGTGCCAGCAAGGTTAGCGGGATCCACGAGCAGTACTTC. Translation: CASKVSGIHEQYF.

This chain connects TRBV27 to TRBJ2-7; 9 bases line up with TRBD1. The CDR3 runs to 15 residues. V was pared by 4 bases and J by 0 bases, with 4 bases of the junction left unmatched. Germline V gene data show CDR1 as MNHEY and CDR2 as SMNVEV (reference sequence). CDR3 DNA: TGTGCCAGCAGTTCCCGGACAGGGGACTCCTACGAGCAGTACTTC. This encodes CASSSRTGDSYEQYF.

The chain links TRBV6-6 to TRBJ2-3, with 8 bases lining up with TRBD2. The CDR3 totals 16 residues. J lost 5 bases, V lost 5 bases, and 12 bases had no gene match. Germline CDR1 and CDR2: MNHNY and SVGAGI (reference sequence). CDR3 amino acids: CASSQPLAVRGDTQYF. DNA for the CDR3: TGTGCCAGCAGTCAACCACTAGCGGTGCGGGGAGATACGCAGTATTTT.

The genes are TRBV6-6 and TRBJ2-5; 9 nucleotides match TRBD2. The CDR3 runs 14 residues. Trimming removed 5 bases from V and 3 bases from J; junction bases left unmatched: 4. Germline CDR1 is MNHNY and CDR2 is SVGAGI (reference sequence). The CDR3 coding sequence is TGTGCCAGCAGTGCATTAGCGGGGGAAGAGACCCAGTACTTC. It is translated as CASSALAGEETQYF.

In nucleotides, the CDR3 is TGTGCCAGCAGCCAGAGCAGGGTAACAGATACGCAGTATTTT. Protein sequence: CASSQSRVTDTQYF. V and J are TRBV6-5 and TRBJ2-3; D possibly corresponds to TRBD1 (5 bases). The germline CDR1 and CDR2 sequences are MNHEY and SVGAGI. The germline V and J ends were trimmed by 6 bases and 3 bases, with 13 bases remaining between them. CDR3 length: 14 residues.

The genes are TRBV15 and TRBJ2-1; possible D gene TRBD2, 6 bases. The CDR3 is 15 amino acids. Trimming left V 5 bases short and J 2 bases short, with 13 bases between. From germline, CDR1 is LNHNV and CDR2 YYDKDF (reference sequence). The CDR3 region is CATSARGDPYNEQFF. The CDR3 bases are TGTGCCACCAGCGCTCGCGGGGATCCCTACAATGAGCAGTTCTTC.

This chain connects TRBV29-1 to TRBJ1-3; TRBD1 might be the D (5 bases). CDR1 is SQVTM, CDR2 ANQGSEA, per germline. CDR3 length: 16 residues. The germline V and J ends were trimmed by 2 bases and 0 bases, with 14 bases remaining between them. CDR3: CSVENYTGASGNTIYF. The CDR3 nucleotides read TGCAGCGTTGAAAACTATACAGGAGCCTCTGGAAACACCATATATTTT.

The V call is TRBV27, the J call TRBJ2-7; 10 bases align to TRBD1. CDR3 size: 13 residues. Germline V CDR1 and CDR2: MNHEY, SMNVEV (reference sequence). Losses at the gene ends were 6 bases for V and 7 bases for J; bases not matched to a gene: 6. This CDR3 reads CASRPGQGFEQYF. The CDR3 bases are TGTGCCAGCAGACCGGGACAGGGGTTTGAGCAGTACTTC.

This clone has just a few counts. The CDR3 sequence: CASSSRQGLTDTQYF. CDR3 coding DNA: TGTGCCAGCAGCTCCAGACAGGGCCTCACAGATACGCAGTATTTT. The rearrangement joins TRBV11-3 to TRBJ2-3; 7 nucleotides line up with TRBD1. Trimming cost V 4 bases and J 2 bases; bases outside gene matches: 6. The germline V gene encodes CDR1 SGHNT and CDR2 YENEEA. CDR3 length equals 15 residues.

This clone has a handful of counts. The rearrangement links TRBV11-3 to TRBJ2-7, with D perhaps matching TRBD1 (6 bases). Trimming took off 1 base at V and 7 bases at J, with 17 bases between the two ends. Germline lookup yields CDR1 SGHNT and CDR2 YENEEA. The CDR3 sequence is 15 residues long. The CDR3 sequence: CASSLGLQGMEEQYF. The CDR3 DNA sequence: TGTGCCAGCAGCTTAGGGTTACAGGGTATGGAAGAGCAGTACTTC. The full variable domain, completed using reference TRBV11-3 and TRBJ2-7, is EAGVVQSPRYKIIEKKQPVAFWCNPISGHNTLYWYLQNLGQGPELLIRYENEEAVDDSQLPKDRFSAERLKGVDSTLKIQPAELGDSAVYLCASSLGLQGMEEQYFGPGTRLTVT.

The chain is built from TRBV6-5 and TRBJ2-7, with TRBD2 matching over 9 bases. The CDR3 sequence is 15 residues long. V trimming: 6 bases; J trimming: 3 bases; junction bases outside the gene matches: 9. From germline, CDR1 is MNHEY and CDR2 SVGAGI. CDR3 loop: CASSRWREGIYEQYF. Here the CDR3 DNA reads TGTGCCAGCAGCAGATGGCGGGAGGGGATCTACGAGCAGTACTTC.